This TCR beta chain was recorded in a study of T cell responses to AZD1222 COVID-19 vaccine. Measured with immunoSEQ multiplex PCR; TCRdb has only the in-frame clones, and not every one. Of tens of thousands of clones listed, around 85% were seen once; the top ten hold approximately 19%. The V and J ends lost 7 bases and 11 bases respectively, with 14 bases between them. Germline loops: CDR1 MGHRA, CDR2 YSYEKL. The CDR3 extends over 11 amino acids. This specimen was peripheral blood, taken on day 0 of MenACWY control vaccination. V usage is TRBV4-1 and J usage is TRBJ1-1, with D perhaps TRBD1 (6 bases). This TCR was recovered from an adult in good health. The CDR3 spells CASTRGAMAFF. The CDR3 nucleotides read TGCGCCAGCACGAGGGGGGCAATGGCTTTCTTT.